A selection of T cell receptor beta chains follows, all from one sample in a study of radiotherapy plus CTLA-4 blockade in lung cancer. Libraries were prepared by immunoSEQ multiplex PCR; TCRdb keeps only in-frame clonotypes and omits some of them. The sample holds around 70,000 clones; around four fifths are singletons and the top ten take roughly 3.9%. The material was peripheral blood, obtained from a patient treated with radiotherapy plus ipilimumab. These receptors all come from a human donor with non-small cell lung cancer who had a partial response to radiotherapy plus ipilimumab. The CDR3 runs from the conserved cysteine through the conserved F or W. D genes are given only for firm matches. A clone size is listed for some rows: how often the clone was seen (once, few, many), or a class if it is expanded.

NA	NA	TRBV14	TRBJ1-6	TGTGCCAGCAGCCAGCGGGCCCCCGGAGAGAATTCACCCCTCCACTTT	CASSQRAPGENSPLHF
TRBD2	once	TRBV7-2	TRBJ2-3	TGTGCCAGCAGCTTTTACAGCGGGAGAGGTGCAGATACGCAGTATTTT	CASSFYSGRGADTQYF
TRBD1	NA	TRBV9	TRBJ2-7	TGTGCCAGCAGCACGCCCCGGGACAGGGCCTCCTACGAGCAGTACTTC	CASSTPRDRASYEQYF
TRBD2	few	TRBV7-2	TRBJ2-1	TGTGCCAGCAGCAAAGGGACTAGCGGGAGTGGGCAGTTCTTC	CASSKGTSGSGQFF
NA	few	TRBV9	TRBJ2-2	TGTGCCAGCGGGGGCTCCCGGGGGAACACCGGGGAGCTGTTTTTT	CASGGSRGNTGELFF
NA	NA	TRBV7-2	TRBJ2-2	TGTGCCAGCAGAGTCCGGCCCACAGGTTTATTAACCGGGGAGCTGTTTTTT	CASRVRPTGLLTGELFF
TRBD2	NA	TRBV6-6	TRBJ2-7	TGTGCCAGCAGTGCGGGACTAGCGGAGTCCTACGAGCAGTACTTC	CASSAGLAESYEQYF
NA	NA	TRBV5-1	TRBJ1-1	TGCGCCAGCAGCCCGCAGACAGGTGTCGACACTGAAGCTTTCTTT	CASSPQTGVDTEAFF
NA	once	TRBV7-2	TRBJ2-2	TGTGCCAGCAGCCCTAACACCGGGGAGCTGTTTTTT	CASSPNTGELFF
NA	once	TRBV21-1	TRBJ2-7	TGTGCCAGCAGCAAGCTGGGACTAGCGGGAGGGCCATTGGACTACGAGCAGTACTTC	CASSKLGLAGGPLDYEQYF
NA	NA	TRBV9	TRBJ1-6	TGTGCCAGCAGCGTAGAGCCGGGGAGGAATTCACCCCTCCACTTT	CASSVEPGRNSPLHF
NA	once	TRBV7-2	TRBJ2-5	TGTGCCAGCAGCTTAGTACGCGGGTTGGGAGAGACCCAGTACTTC	CASSLVRGLGETQYF
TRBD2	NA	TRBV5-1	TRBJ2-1	TGCGCCAGCAGCTTGGCCGGACTAGCAGGGGCTGAGCAGTTCTTC	CASSLAGLAGAEQFF
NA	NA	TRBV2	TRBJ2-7	TGTGCCAGCAGGGACACCCGATCCTACGAGCAGTACTTC	CASRDTRSYEQYF
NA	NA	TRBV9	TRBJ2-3	TGTGCCAGCAGCGTAGGACAGCCTCCTAGCACAGATACGCAGTATTTT	CASSVGQPPSTDTQYF
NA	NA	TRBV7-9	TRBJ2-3	TGTGCCAGCAGCTTAGGGGGCGGCCGCACGGATACGCAGTATTTT	CASSLGGGRTDTQYF
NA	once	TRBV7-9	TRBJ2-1	TGTGCCAGCAGCTCAGGGTTCGGTGAGCAGTTCTTC	CASSSGFGEQFF
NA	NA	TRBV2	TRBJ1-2	TGTGCCAGCAGTGTGGGGGGTCTCTCATCTAACTATGGCTACACCTTC	CASSVGGLSSNYGYTF
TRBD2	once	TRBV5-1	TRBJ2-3	TGCGCCAGCAGCGCCGGGGTTAGCGGGAGTGCAGATACGCAGTATTTT	CASSAGVSGSADTQYF
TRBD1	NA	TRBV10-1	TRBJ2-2	TGCGCCACGAAAGGACAGGGGCCCGGGGAGCTGTTTTTT	CATKGQGPGELFF
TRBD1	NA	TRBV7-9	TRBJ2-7	TGTGCCAGCAGCCAGGGACAGGACTCCTACGAGCAGTACTTC	CASSQGQDSYEQYF
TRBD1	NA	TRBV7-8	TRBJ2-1	TGTGCCAGCAGCTTAAGTGGACAGGCCTCCTACAATGAGCAGTTCTTC	CASSLSGQASYNEQFF
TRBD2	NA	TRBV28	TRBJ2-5	TGTGCCAGCAGTTTAGTTATAAGGGGACTAGCGGGAGATCGGGAGACCCAGTACTTC	CASSLVIRGLAGDRETQYF
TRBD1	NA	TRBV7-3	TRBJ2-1	TGTGCCAGCAGCTTCACTACAGGGGATGAGCAGTTCTTC	CASSFTTGDEQFF
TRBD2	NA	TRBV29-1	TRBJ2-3	TGCAGCGTTGTGGGGGGGGGCACAGATACGCAGTATTTT	CSVVGGGTDTQYF
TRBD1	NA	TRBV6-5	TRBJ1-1	TGTGCCAGCAGGGGGACAGGGATGAACACTGAAGCTTTCTTT	CASRGTGMNTEAFF
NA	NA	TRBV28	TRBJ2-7	TGTGCCAGCAGTTTACCGACATCTACAGTCTACGAGCAGTACTTC	CASSLPTSTVYEQYF
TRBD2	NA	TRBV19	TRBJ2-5	TGTGCCAGTAGCACCAGGACTAGCGGGCGGGAGACCCAGTACTTC	CASSTRTSGRETQYF
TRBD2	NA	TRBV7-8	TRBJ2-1	TGTGCCAGCAGCTTAGGGGTTACTAGCGGAACCTACAATGAGCAGTTCTTC	CASSLGVTSGTYNEQFF
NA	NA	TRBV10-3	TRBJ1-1	TGTGCCATCAGTGAGGGGGGGGGCCGCGAGCGGGTGAACACTGAAGCTTTCTTT	CAISEGGGRERVNTEAFF
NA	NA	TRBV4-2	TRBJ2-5	TGTGCCAGCAGCCAAGAACATGTCCCTTCAAGAGAGACCCAGTACTTC	CASSQEHVPSRETQYF
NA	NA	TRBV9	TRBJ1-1	TGTGCCAGCAGCGTAGACCCGGGAGAGGTTGCTGAAGCTTTCTTT	CASSVDPGEVAEAFF
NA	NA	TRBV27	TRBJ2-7	TGTGCCAGCAGTTTACGGGGGAACTACGAGCAGTACTTC	CASSLRGNYEQYF